The TCR beta chain described here comes from a study of T cell responses to AZD1222 COVID-19 vaccine. In the study overall: Second-dose intervals near 4 or 12 weeks were combined. Regarding the study as a whole: Spike-spanning, vaccine-associated CD4 TCRs were dominant at 160-218 and 743-854. Compared with day 0, the breadth and depth of the Spike-specific TCR repertoire rose significantly after two doses of AZD1222. Donors in the cohort were predominantly white British and more often female, and clonal diversity was possibly underestimated.

The ends were cut back, 2 bases at V and 7 bases at J, with 9 bases in the middle. The CDR3 is made up of 13 amino acids. Germline CDR1 is KGHSH and CDR2 is LQKENI. Here immunoSEQ multiplex PCR was the method, and the copy in TCRdb shows in-frame clones only, minus some. Among about 120,000 clones, roughly 88% were seen once, and the ten largest hold about 10%. Note on this clone: Its antigen is unknown.

This sequence joins TRBV18 and TRBJ2-1; the D is unclear. Sequencing was performed on peripheral blood, taken on day 0 of AZD1222 vaccination. The source of this sequence is an adult in good health. Written as DNA, the CDR3 is TGTGCCAGCTCACCAGATAGGGAAAATGAGCAGTTCTTC. Protein product: CASSPDRENEQFF. Filled out from reference TRBV18 and TRBJ2-1, the complete variable domain reads NAGVMQNPRHLVRRRGQEARLRCSPMKGHSHVYWYRQLPEEGLKFMVYLQKENIIDESGMPKERFSAEFPKEGPSILRIQQVVRGDSAAYFCASSPDRENEQFFGPGTRLTVL.